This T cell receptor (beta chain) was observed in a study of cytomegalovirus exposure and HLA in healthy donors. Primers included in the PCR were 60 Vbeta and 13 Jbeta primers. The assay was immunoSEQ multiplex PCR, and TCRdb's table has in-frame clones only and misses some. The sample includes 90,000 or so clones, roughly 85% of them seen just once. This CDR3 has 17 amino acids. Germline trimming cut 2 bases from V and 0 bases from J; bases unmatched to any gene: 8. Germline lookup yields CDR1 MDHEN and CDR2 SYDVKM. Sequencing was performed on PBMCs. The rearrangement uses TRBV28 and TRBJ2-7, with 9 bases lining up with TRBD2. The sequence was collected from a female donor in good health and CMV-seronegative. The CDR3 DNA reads TGTGCCAGCAGTTTAGCGGGAGGGATATCGAGCTCCTACGAGCAGTACTTC. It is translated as CASSLAGGISSSYEQYF.